These T cell receptor beta chains were read from a single sample in a study of cytomegalovirus exposure and HLA in healthy donors. TCRdb's table, derived via immunoSEQ multiplex PCR, lists solely in-frame clones and lacks some. The sample carries roughly 98,000 clones, roughly three quarters recorded once. Specimen: PBMCs. Receptor source: a man aged 40-49 years in good health and CMV-seronegative. Both conserved end residues are part of each CDR3. Fields, in order: D gene, clone size, V gene, J gene, CDR3 DNA, CDR3 protein. A D gene is named only where the DNA matches it firmly. The size entry is marked missing in some rows and otherwise reads once, few, many or a size class.

>TRBD2|.|TRBV2|TRBJ2-7
TGTGCCAGCAGTGAACCCCGGAACCGGGGGGTGGGGTACGAGCAGTACTTC
CASSEPRNRGVGYEQYF
>.|few|TRBV7-9|TRBJ2-7
TGTGCCAGCAGCTTAGCGCATACGTTCAGGGGCAACTCCTACGAGCAGTACTTC
CASSLAHTFRGNSYEQYF
>.|.|TRBV7-2|TRBJ1-2
TGTGCCAGCAGCTTTGGCGGGGAAGTGGACTATGGCTACACCTTC
CASSFGGEVDYGYTF
>TRBD2|.|TRBV28|TRBJ2-7
TGTGCCAGCGTTGGCAGACTAGCCTCCGAGCAGTACTTC
CASVGRLASEQYF
>.|few|TRBV6-5|TRBJ2-7
TGTGCCAGCGGCCTCGAGCAGTACTTC
CASGLEQYF
>TRBD1|.|TRBV6-5|TRBJ1-1
TGTGCCAGCAGCTACGACAGGGGCGCTGAAGCTTTCTTT
CASSYDRGAEAFF
>.|.|TRBV7-5|TRBJ2-7
TGTGCCAGAAGGTCGACTAGCGGGAGTGTTAAGGACTACGAGCAGTACTTC
CARRSTSGSVKDYEQYF
>TRBD1|.|TRBV18|TRBJ2-7
TGTGCCAGCGGAACAGGGGGCATTCCCTACGAGCAGTACTTC
CASGTGGIPYEQYF
>TRBD2|.|TRBV10-2|TRBJ2-1
TGCGCCAGCAGTGATCTAGCGGGAGGGCTTTCCGATGAGCAGTTCTTC
CASSDLAGGLSDEQFF
>TRBD1|.|TRBV5-5|TRBJ1-1
TGTGCCAGCAGCCACCAATGGGGGGACAGTGAAGCTTTCTTT
CASSHQWGDSEAFF
>.|few|TRBV7-9|TRBJ1-5
TGTGCCAGCAGCTTAGACCCCCTACAGGCAGGCAATCAGCCCCAGCATTTT
CASSLDPLQAGNQPQHF
>.|.|TRBV7-2|TRBJ2-5
TGTGCCAGCAGCAAATCAATCGGACTCTCTGGGACCCAGTACTTC
CASSKSIGLSGTQYF
>.|.|TRBV7-2|TRBJ1-5
TGTGCCAGCAGCTTAGCTCTGGGAGACAATCAGCCCCAGCATTTT
CASSLALGDNQPQHF
>TRBD1|few|TRBV18|TRBJ1-5
TGTGCCAGCTCACGGACAGGGCAGGATCAGCCCCAGCATTTT
CASSRTGQDQPQHF
>TRBD1|.|TRBV6-5|TRBJ1-1
TGTGCCAGCAGTTCGGGACAGGCGAACACTGAAGCTTTCTTT
CASSSGQANTEAFF
>.|.|TRBV30|TRBJ2-7
TGTGCCTGGATTGCACCTAAAGCGGATAGTACCTACGAGCAGTACTTC
CAWIAPKADSTYEQYF
>TRBD1|.|TRBV7-6|TRBJ2-1
TGTGCCAGCAACCCGGGGGACAGGGGAAGGGGTGAGCAGTTCTTC
CASNPGDRGRGEQFF
>.|once|TRBV5-5|TRBJ2-2
TGTGCCAGCAGCTTTCAACGGGTAGGGGCGGACACCGGGGAGCTGTTTTTT
CASSFQRVGADTGELFF
>TRBD1|few|TRBV4-3|TRBJ1-1
TGCGCCAGCAGCCGATATACTACAGGGGGCAGGGGCACTGAAGCTTTCTTT
CASSRYTTGGRGTEAFF
>.|few|TRBV29-1|TRBJ2-7
TGCAGCGTTGAAGACAGCGCGACTTACGAGCAGTACTTC
CSVEDSATYEQYF
>TRBD1|few|TRBV14|TRBJ2-7
TGTGCCAGCAGCCAAGGGACAGGGAACTACGAGCAGTACTTC
CASSQGTGNYEQYF
>TRBD2|.|TRBV10-3|TRBJ2-3
TGTGCCATCAGGGACCCGGGACTAGCAACAGATACGCAGTATTTT
CAIRDPGLATDTQYF
>TRBD1|few|TRBV4-1|TRBJ1-2
TGCGCCAGCAGCCAAGCCGGGACAGGGTCTAACTATGGCTACACCTTC
CASSQAGTGSNYGYTF
>.|.|TRBV7-3|TRBJ2-7
TGTGCCAGCAGCTTACAGGGCGGGGCCTACGAGCAGTACTTC
CASSLQGGAYEQYF